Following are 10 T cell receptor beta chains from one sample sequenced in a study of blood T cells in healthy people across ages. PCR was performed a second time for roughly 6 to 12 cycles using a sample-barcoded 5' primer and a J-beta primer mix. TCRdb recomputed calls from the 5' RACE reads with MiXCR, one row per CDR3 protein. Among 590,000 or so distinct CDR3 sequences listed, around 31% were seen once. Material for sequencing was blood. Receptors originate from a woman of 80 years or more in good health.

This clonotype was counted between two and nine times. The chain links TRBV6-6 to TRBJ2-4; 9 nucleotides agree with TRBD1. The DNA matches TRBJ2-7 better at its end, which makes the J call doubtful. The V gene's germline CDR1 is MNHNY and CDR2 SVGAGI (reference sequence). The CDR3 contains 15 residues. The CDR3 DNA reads TGTGCCAGCAGCCGAGGACAGGGGTTTGATTACGAGCAGTACTTC. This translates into CASSRGQGFDYEQYF.

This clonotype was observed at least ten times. The CDR3 coding sequence is TGTGCCAGCAGCCGGGGACAGGGGTTGAACACTGAAGCTTTCTTT. Its translation is CASSRGQGLNTEAFF. The V call is TRBV7-9, the J call TRBJ1-1; the match to TRBD1 covers 10 bases. Germline V lookup: CDR1 SEHNR, CDR2 FQNEAQ (reference sequence). This CDR3 spans 15 amino acids. V shed 5 bases, J shed 0 bases, and the junction held 3 bases outside the gene matches.

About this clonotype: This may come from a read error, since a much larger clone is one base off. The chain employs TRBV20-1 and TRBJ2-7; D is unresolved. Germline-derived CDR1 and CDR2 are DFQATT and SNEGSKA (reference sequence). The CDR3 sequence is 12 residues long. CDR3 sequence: CRARPDRYEQYF. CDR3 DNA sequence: TGCAGGGCTAGACCCGACCGTTACGAGCAGTACTTC.

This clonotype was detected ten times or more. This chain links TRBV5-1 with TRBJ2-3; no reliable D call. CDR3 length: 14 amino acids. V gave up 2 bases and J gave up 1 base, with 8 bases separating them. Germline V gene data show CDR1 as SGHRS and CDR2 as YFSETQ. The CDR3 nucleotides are TGCGCCAGCAGCTTTTACTATGGCACAGATACGCAGTATTTT. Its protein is CASSFYYGTDTQYF.

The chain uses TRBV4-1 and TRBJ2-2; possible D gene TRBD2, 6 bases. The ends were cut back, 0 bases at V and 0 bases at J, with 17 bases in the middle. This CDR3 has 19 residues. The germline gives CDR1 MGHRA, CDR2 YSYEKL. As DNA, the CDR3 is TGCGCCAGCAGCCAAGAAAGCCCGGGAGCCTCCTCGAACACCGGGGAGCTGTTTTTT. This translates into CASSQESPGASSNTGELFF.

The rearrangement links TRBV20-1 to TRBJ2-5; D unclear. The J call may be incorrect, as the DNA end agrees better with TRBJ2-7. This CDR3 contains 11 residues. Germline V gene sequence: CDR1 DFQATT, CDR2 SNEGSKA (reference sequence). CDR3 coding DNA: TGCAGTGCCCACTCCCTGCACGAGCAGTACTTC. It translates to CSAHSLHEQYF.

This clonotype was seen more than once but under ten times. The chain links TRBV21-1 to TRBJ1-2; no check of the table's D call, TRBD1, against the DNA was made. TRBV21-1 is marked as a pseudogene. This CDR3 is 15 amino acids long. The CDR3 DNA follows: TGTGCCAGCAGCAGCCGGCGGGACAGAGTCTATGGCTACACCTTC. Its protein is CASSSRRDRVYGYTF.

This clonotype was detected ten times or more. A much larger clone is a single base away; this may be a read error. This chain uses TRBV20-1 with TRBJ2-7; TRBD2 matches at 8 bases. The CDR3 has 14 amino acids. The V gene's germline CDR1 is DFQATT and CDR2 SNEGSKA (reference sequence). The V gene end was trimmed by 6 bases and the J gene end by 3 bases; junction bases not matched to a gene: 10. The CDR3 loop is CSATGGVKGYEQYF. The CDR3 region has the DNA TGCAGTGCGACGGGGGGGGTCAAGGGCTACGAGCAGTACTTC.

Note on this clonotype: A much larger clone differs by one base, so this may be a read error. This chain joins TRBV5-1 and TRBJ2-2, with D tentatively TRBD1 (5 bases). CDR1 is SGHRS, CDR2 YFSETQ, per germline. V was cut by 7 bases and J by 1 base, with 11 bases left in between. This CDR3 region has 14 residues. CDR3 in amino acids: CASGYQGNTGELFF. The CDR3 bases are TGCGCCAGCGGCTACCAGGGGAACACCGGGGAGCTGTTTTTT.

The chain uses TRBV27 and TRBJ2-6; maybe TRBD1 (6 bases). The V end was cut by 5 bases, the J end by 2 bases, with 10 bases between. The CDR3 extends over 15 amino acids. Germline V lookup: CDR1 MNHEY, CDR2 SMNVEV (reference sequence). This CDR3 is CASSPDRTGANVLTF. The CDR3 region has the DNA TGTGCCAGCAGTCCAGACAGGACTGGGGCCAACGTCCTGACTTTC.